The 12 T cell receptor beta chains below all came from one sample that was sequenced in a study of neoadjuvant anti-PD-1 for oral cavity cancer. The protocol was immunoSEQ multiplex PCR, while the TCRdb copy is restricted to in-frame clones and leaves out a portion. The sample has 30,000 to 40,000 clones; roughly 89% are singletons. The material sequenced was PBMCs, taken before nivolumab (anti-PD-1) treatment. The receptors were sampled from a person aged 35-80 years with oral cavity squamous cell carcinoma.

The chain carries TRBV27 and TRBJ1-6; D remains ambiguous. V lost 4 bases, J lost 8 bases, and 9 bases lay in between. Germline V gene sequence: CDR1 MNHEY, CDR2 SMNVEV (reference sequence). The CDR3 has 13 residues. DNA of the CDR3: TGTGCCAGCAGTTCGATCCCGGATTCACCCCTCCACTTT. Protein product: CASSSIPDSPLHF.

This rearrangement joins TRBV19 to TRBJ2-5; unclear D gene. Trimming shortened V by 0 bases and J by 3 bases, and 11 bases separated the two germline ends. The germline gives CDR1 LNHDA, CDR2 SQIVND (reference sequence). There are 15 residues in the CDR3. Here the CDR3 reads CASSIEAGREETQYF. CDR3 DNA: TGTGCCAGTAGTATAGAGGCCGGACGGGAAGAGACCCAGTACTTC.

The CDR3 DNA is TGTGCCAGCAGTGAAGGGAAGAACGGCTACACCTTC. The encoded protein is CASSEGKNGYTF. This chain joins TRBV25-1 and TRBJ1-2; D remains ambiguous. The length of the CDR3 is 12 residues. The germline gives CDR1 MGHDK, CDR2 SYGVNS. Trimming pared 2 bases from V and 8 bases from J, leaving 9 bases between.

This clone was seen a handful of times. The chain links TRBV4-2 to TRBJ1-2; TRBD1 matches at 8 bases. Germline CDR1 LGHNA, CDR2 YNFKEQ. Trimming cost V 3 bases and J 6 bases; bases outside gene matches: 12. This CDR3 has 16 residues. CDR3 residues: CASSQTRDRRGNGYTF. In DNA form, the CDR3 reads TGTGCCAGCAGCCAGACCAGGGACAGGAGGGGGAATGGCTACACCTTC.

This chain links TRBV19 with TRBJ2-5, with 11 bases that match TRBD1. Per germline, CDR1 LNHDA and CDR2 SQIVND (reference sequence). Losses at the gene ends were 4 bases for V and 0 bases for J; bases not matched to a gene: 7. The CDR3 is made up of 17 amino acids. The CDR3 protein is CASSTRGQGVDQETQYF. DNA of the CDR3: TGTGCCAGTAGTACCCGGGGACAGGGGGTGGACCAAGAGACCCAGTACTTC. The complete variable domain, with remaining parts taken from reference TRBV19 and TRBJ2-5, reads DGGITQSPKYLFRKEGQNVTLSCEQNLNHDAMYWYRQDPGQGLRLIYYSQIVNDFQKGDIAEGYSVSREKKESFPLTVTSAQKNPTAFYLCASSTRGQGVDQETQYFGPGTRLLVL.

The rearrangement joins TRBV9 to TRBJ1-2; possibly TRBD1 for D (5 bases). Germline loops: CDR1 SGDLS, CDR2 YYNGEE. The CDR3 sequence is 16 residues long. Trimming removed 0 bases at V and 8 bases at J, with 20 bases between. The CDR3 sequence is CASSVGTTDFYGGYTF. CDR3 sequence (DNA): TGTGCCAGCAGCGTAGGGACAACGGACTTCTATGGCGGCTACACCTTC.

The CDR3 DNA is TGTGCCAGCAGGATACAGGGAAGAAATTCACCCCTCCACTTT. It encodes CASRIQGRNSPLHF. This chain connects TRBV28 to TRBJ1-6, with D tentatively TRBD1 (6 bases). The CDR3 consists of 14 residues. Germline V gives CDR1 MDHEN, CDR2 SYDVKM. The V gene lost 6 bases and the J gene lost 7 bases, with 13 bases spanning the gap.

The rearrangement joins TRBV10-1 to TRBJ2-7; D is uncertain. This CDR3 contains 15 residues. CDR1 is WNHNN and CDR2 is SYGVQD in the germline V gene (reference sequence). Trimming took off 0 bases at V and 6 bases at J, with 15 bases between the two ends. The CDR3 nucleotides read TGCGCCAGCAGTGAGTCGCCAGGCCCGGTGGGCGAGCAGTACTTC. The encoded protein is CASSESPGPVGEQYF.

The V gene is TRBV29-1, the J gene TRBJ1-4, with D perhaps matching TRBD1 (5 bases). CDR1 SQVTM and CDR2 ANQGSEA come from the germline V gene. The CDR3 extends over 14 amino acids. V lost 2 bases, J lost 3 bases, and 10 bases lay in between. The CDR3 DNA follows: TGCAGCGTTGAAATCAGGGAGGCTAATGAAAAACTGTTTTTT. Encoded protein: CSVEIREANEKLFF.

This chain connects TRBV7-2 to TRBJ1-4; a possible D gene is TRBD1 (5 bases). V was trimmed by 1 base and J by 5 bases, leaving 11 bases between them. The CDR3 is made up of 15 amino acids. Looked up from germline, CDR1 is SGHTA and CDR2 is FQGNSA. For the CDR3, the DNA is TGTGCCAGCAGCTTAGGGGGGACTGAGAATGAAAAACTGTTTTTT. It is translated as CASSLGGTENEKLFF.

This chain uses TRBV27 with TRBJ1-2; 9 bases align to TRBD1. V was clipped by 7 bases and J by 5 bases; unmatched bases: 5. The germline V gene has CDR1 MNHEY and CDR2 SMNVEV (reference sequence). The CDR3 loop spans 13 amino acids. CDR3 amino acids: CASTGTGSYGYTF. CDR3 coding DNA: TGTGCCAGCACGGGGACAGGGTCTTATGGCTACACCTTC.

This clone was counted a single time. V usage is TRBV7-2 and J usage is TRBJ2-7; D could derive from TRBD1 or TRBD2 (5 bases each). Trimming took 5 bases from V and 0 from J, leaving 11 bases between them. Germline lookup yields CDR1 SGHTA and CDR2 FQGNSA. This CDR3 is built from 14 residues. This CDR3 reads CASSASRDSYEQYF. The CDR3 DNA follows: TGTGCCAGCAGCGCTAGCAGGGACTCCTACGAGCAGTACTTC.